The source of this T cell receptor beta chain is a study of T cell responses to AZD1222 COVID-19 vaccine. The study, taken as a whole, reports: Reports say nearly half of spike-specific TCRs go after unmutated variant regions. The span of vaccine-associated CD4 TCRs extended across spike, with dominance at 160-218 and 743-854. Donor demographics were predominantly white British with a female majority; clonal diversity may be underestimated. Repertoire sampling was restricted to post-peak T cell response timepoints.

On this clone: The antigen remains undetermined.

Clones were sequenced by immunoSEQ multiplex PCR, and TCRdb holds only the in-frame ones, with some missing. The table shows 80,000 to 90,000 clones, with 85% to 90% occurring only once. CDR1 and CDR2 from the germline V gene are WSHSY and SAAADI. J gave up 7 bases and V 3 bases, and 5 bases lay outside the gene matches. This CDR3 comprises 16 residues. This TCR was sampled from an adult who received the AZD1222 COVID-19 vaccine. The rearrangement joins TRBV10-2 to TRBJ2-2; TRBD2 matches at 13 bases. The sequencing used peripheral blood, collected 28 days after the second AZD1222 dose. CDR3 protein: CASSDPTSGGVGELFF. In DNA form, the CDR3 reads TGCGCCAGCAGTGACCCTACTAGCGGGGGGGTCGGGGAGCTGTTTTTT.